These T cell receptor beta chains were read from a single sample in a study of blood T cell repertoires in COVID-19. Clones were sequenced by immunoSEQ multiplex PCR, and TCRdb holds only the in-frame ones, with some missing. The table lists 130,000 to 150,000 clones, around 83% of them singletons, with roughly 2.5% in the top ten. Source material: peripheral blood. The receptors originated from a human donor with acute or convalescent COVID-19. The donor label of this sample is uncertain. Each CDR3 is given with its conserved first and last residue. The order of the fields is CDR3 DNA, CDR3 protein, J gene, D gene, clone size, V gene. D genes are given only for firm matches. Clone size is shown for a subset of rows, as once, few, many or a class of expanded clone.

TGTGCCAGCAGCTTAGGGTTCGGGAGCGATACGCAGTATTTT | CASSLGFGSDTQYF | TRBJ2-3 | . | . | TRBV7-9
TGTGCCATTCAAAGCCCCAGGGGCACAGATACGCAGTATTTT | CAIQSPRGTDTQYF | TRBJ2-3 | . | . | TRBV24-1
TGTGCCAGCAGTTACTCGCCCGCAGGTACCTACGAGCAGTACTTC | CASSYSPAGTYEQYF | TRBJ2-7 | . | . | TRBV6-5
TGTGCCAGCAGCCGTAACGGACAGGGGAATTCACCCCTCCACTTT | CASSRNGQGNSPLHF | TRBJ1-6 | TRBD1 | . | TRBV7-9
TGTGCCATCAGATTTAGCGGGAGTGGCACAGATACGCAGTATTTT | CAIRFSGSGTDTQYF | TRBJ2-3 | TRBD2 | once | TRBV10-3
TGTGCCAGCAGTTCCTCGGGTGGCTACGAGCAGTACTTC | CASSSSGGYEQYF | TRBJ2-7 | . | . | TRBV28
TGTGCCAGCAGCCCCGGGGAGGGAGACACTGAAGCTTTCTTT | CASSPGEGDTEAFF | TRBJ1-1 | . | . | TRBV7-9
TGCGCCAGCAGTCGAGGAGGGGCGTCCGCGAATGAAAAACTGTTTTTT | CASSRGGASANEKLFF | TRBJ1-4 | . | once | TRBV5-1
TGTGCAAGTCGCTTGAGAGGCTACACCTTC | CASRLRGYTF | TRBJ1-2 | . | . | TRBV12-2
TGTGCCAGCAGGGGCGGAGGACAGAACTATGGCTACACCTTC | CASRGGGQNYGYTF | TRBJ1-2 | . | few | TRBV28
TGTGCCAGCTCACCCCAGGACAGGGCCCTGTTAGGTCAAGAGACCCAGTACTTC | CASSPQDRALLGQETQYF | TRBJ2-5 | TRBD1 | . | TRBV18
TGTGCCAGCTCACCCCTTGGACAGGCGGTCTCCTACGAGCAGTACTTC | CASSPLGQAVSYEQYF | TRBJ2-7 | TRBD1 | . | TRBV18
TGCAGTGCTGGCTATGCGGGCGAGCAGTACTTC | CSAGYAGEQYF | TRBJ2-7 | . | once | TRBV20-1
TGTGCCAGCAGTTTGGGGACAGGGAACTCCTACGAGCAGTACTTC | CASSLGTGNSYEQYF | TRBJ2-7 | TRBD1 | . | TRBV27
TGTGCCAGCAGCTTACCACTAAGACTAGCGGGGAGCACAGATACGCAGTATTTT | CASSLPLRLAGSTDTQYF | TRBJ2-3 | TRBD2 | . | TRBV7-9
TGTGCCAGCAGCCTAACGGGGGATTCTAACTATGGCTACACCTTC | CASSLTGDSNYGYTF | TRBJ1-2 | . | medium-sized | TRBV7-6
TGTGCCAGCAGCTTGGGGCGGGATGGACAGACCCAGTACTTC | CASSLGRDGQTQYF | TRBJ2-5 | . | . | TRBV5-6
TGTGCCATCAGTGGGAGGGACTACGCTATCTGGGGCTACACCTTC | CAISGRDYAIWGYTF | TRBJ1-2 | . | . | TRBV10-3
TGTGCCAGCAGCGTAGGGCCCCCGGGGGGCGCGAATTCCCAGCATTTT | CASSVGPPGGANSQHF | TRBJ1-5 | . | few | TRBV5-4
TGTGCCAGCAGCCACGCCGGTGGGGCGAGCACTGAAGCTTTCTTT | CASSHAGGASTEAFF | TRBJ1-1 | . | . | TRBV4-2
TGTGCCTGGACCGACGGGACAGATACAGATACGCAGTATTTT | CAWTDGTDTDTQYF | TRBJ2-3 | TRBD1 | . | TRBV30
TGCGCCAGCAGCCCCCAGGGAAGGCCCGGGAATGAGCAGTTCTTC | CASSPQGRPGNEQFF | TRBJ2-1 | . | . | TRBV4-3
TGTGCCAGCAGCTTGGTCGGGAGTTTCACCCTCCACTTT | CASSLVGSFTLHF | TRBJ1-6 | . | . | TRBV5-5
TGTGCCAGCTCACGGGACAGAGCTAACTATGGCTACACCTTC | CASSRDRANYGYTF | TRBJ1-2 | TRBD1 | . | TRBV18
TGTGCCAGCAACGCGGGGGACCGGGCGATTGAAAAACTGTTTTTT | CASNAGDRAIEKLFF | TRBJ1-4 | . | . | TRBV9
TGTGCCATCAGGGAGCCAGGACAGACGGACTATGGCTACACCTTC | CAIREPGQTDYGYTF | TRBJ1-2 | . | . | TRBV10-3
TGTGCCAGTAGTTCGAATCAGCCCCAGCATTTT | CASSSNQPQHF | TRBJ1-5 | . | . | TRBV19
TGTGCCAGCAGGGCCGGTGGGGACACGGAGCAGTTCTTC | CASRAGGDTEQFF | TRBJ2-1 | . | . | TRBV7-3
TGTGCCAGCAGCGCCGGGACTTCGTACTACAATGAGCAGTTCTTC | CASSAGTSYYNEQFF | TRBJ2-1 | . | . | TRBV6-4
TGTGCCAGCAGCTTGAGCGGGGGCGGCACTGAAGCTTTCTTT | CASSLSGGGTEAFF | TRBJ1-1 | . | . | TRBV5-8
TGTGCCAGCAGCTTTAGTCTACGGGGTGAAAAACTGTTTTTT | CASSFSLRGEKLFF | TRBJ1-4 | . | . | TRBV5-5